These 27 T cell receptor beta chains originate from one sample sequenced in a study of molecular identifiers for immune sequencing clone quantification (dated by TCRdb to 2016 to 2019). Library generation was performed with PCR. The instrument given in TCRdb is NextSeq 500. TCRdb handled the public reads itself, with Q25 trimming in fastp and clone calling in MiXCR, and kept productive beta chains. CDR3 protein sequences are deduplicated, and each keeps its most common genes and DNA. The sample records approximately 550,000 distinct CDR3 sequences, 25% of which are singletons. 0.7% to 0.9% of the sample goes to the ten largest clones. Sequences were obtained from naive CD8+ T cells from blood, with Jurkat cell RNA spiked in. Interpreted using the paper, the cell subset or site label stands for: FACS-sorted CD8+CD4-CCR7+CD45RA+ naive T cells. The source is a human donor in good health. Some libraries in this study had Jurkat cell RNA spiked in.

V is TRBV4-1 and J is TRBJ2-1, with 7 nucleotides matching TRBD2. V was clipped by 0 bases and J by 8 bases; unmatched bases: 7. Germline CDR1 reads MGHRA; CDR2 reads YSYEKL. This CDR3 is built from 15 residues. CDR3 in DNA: TGCGCCAGCAGCCAAGAACCAGGCCGGGGGGATGAGCAGTTCTTC. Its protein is CASSQEPGRGDEQFF.

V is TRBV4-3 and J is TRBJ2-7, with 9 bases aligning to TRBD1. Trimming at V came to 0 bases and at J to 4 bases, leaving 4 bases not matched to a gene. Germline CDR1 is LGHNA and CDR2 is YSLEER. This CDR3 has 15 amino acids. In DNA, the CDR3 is TGCGCCAGCAGCCAAGAAGGGACAGGGTGGTACGAGCAGTACTTC. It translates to CASSQEGTGWYEQYF.

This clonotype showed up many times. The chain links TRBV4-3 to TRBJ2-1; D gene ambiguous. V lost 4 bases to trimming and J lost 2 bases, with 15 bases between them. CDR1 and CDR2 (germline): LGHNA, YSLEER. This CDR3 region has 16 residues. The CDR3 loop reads CASSPKVAMPYNEQFF. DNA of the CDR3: TGCGCCAGCAGCCCGAAGGTAGCTATGCCCTACAATGAGCAGTTCTTC.

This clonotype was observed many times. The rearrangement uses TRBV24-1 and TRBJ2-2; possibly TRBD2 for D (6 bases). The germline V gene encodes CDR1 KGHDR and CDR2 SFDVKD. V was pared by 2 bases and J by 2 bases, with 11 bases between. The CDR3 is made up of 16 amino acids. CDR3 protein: CATSDSVGGNTGELFF. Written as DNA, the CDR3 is TGTGCCACCAGTGATTCGGTGGGGGGAAACACCGGGGAGCTGTTTTTT.

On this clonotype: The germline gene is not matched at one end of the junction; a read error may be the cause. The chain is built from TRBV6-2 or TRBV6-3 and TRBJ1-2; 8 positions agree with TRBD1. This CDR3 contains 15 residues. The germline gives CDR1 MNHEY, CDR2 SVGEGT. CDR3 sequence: CVSSYFLPGQVHYTF. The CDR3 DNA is TGTGTCAGCAGTTACTTCCTACCGGGACAGGTCCATTACACCTTC.

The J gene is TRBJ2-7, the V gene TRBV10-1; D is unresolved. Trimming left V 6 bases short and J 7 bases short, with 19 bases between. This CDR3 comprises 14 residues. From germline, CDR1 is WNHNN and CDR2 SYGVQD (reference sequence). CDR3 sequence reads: CASSLRTANAEQYF. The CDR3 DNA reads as TGCGCCAGCAGCCTACGGACCGCCAACGCGGAGCAGTACTTC.

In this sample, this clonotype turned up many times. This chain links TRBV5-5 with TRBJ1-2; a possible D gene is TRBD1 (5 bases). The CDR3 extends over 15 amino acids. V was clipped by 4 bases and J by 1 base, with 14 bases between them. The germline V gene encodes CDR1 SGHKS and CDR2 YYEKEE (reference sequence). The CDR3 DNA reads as TGTGCCAGCAGCGAAACGTCGACAGATAACTATGGCTACACCTTC. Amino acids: CASSETSTDNYGYTF.

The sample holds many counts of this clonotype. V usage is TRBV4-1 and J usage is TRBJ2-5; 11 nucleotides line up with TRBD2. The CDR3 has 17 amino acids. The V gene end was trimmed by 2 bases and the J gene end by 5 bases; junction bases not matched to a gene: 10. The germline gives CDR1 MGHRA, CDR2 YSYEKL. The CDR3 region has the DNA TGCGCCAGCAGCCAACTGTTCGCTAGCGGGGGGCAGGAGACCCAGTACTTC. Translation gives CASSQLFASGGQETQYF.

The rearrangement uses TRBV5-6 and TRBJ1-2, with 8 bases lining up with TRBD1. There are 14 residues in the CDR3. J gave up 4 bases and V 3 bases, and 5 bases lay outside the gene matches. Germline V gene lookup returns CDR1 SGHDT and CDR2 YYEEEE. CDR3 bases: TGTGCCAGCAGCTGGGGGACAGGAGGCTATGGCTACACCTTC. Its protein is CASSWGTGGYGYTF.

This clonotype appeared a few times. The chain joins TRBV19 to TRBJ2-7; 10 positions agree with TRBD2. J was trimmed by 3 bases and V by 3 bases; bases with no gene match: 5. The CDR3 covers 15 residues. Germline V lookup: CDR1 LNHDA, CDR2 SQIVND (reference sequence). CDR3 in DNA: TGTGCCAGTAGTATTTATAGCGGGGGGAACTACGAGCAGTACTTC. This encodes CASSIYSGGNYEQYF.

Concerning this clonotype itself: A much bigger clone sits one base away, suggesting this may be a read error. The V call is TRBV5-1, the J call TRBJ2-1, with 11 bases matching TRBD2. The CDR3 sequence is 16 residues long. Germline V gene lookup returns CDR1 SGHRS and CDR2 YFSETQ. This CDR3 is CAGSSVAGGAYNEQFF. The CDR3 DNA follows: TGCGCCGGCAGCTCCGTAGCGGGAGGGGCCTACAATGAGCAGTTCTTC.

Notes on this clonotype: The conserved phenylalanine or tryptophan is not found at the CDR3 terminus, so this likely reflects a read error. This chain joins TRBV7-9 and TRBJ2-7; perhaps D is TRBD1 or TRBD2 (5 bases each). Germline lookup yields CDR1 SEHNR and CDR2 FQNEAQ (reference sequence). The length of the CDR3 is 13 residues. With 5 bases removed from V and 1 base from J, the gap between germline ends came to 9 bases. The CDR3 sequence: CASSRDGSYEQYL. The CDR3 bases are TGTGCCAGCAGCCGGGACGGATCCTACGAGCAGTACCTC.

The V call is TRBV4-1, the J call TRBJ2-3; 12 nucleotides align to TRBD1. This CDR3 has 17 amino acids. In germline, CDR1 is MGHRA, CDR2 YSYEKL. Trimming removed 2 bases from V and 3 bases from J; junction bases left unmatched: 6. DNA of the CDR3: TGCGCCAGCAGCCAACCACCGGGACAGGGGGCAACAGATACGCAGTATTTT. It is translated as CASSQPPGQGATDTQYF.

The DNA of the CDR3 is TGCAGTGCTATGACCCAGGGGGTTGGATACGAGCAGTACTTC. This sequence encodes CSAMTQGVGYEQYF. The V gene is TRBV20-1, the J gene TRBJ2-7, with 7 bases identical to TRBD1. Germline lookup yields CDR1 DFQATT and CDR2 SNEGSKA (reference sequence). V trimming: 4 bases; J trimming: 4 bases; junction bases outside the gene matches: 10. The CDR3 sequence is 14 residues long.

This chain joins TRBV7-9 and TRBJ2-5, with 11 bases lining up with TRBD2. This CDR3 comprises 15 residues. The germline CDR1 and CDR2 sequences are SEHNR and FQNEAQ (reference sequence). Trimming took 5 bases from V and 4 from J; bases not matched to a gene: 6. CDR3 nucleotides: TGTGCCAGCAGCCAAGATCTAGCGGGAGGAGAGACCCAGTACTTC. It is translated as CASSQDLAGGETQYF.

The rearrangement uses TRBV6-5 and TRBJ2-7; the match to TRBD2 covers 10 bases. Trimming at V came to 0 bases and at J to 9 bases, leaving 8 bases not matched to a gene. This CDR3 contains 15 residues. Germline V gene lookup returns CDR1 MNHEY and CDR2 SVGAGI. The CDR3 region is CASSYSVAGGGGQYF. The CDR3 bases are TGTGCCAGCAGTTACTCGGTAGCGGGAGGCGGGGGGCAGTACTTC.

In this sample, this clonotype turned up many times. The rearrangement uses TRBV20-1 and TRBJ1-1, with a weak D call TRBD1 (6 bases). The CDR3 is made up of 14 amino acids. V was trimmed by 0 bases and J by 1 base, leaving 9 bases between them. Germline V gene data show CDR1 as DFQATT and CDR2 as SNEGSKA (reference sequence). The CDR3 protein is CSARDDRTNTEAFF. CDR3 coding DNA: TGCAGTGCTAGAGACGACAGGACGAACACTGAAGCTTTCTTT.

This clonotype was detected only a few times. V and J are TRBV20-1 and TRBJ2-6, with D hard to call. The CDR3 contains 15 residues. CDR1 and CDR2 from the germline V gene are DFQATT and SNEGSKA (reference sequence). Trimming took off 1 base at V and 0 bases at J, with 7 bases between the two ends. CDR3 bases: TGCAGTGCTAGAGGGGCCGGCTCTGGGGCCAACGTCCTGACTTTC. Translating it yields CSARGAGSGANVLTF.

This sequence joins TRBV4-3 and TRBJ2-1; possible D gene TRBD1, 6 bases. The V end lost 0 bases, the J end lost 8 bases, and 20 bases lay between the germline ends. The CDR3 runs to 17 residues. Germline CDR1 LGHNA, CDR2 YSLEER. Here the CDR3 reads CASSQDPSGTPRDEQFF. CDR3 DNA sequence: TGCGCCAGCAGCCAAGACCCCTCCGGGACACCAAGGGATGAGCAGTTCTTC.

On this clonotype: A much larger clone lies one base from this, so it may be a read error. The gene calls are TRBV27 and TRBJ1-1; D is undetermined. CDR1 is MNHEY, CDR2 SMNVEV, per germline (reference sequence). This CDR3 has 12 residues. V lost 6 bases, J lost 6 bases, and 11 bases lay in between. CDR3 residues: CASRGGNAEAFF. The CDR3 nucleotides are TGTGCCAGCAGAGGCGGTAACGCTGAAGCTTTCTTT.

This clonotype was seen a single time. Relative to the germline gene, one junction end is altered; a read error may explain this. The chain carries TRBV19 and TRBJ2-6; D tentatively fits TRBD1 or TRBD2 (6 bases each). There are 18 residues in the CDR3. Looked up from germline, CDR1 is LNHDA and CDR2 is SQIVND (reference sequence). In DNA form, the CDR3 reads TGTGCCAGTAGTTCTCCGGGACCGGGGGCTTCTGGGGCCACCGTCCTGACTTTC. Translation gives CASSSPGPGASGATVLTF.

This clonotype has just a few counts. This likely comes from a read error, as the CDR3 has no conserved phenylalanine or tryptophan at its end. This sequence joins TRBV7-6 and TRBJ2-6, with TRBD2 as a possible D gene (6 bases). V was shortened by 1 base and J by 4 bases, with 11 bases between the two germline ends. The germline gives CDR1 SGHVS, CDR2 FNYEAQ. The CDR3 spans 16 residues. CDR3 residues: CASSLESGEGANVLTS. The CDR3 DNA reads TGTGCCAGCAGCTTAGAGTCGGGGGAGGGGGCCAACGTCCTGACTTCC.

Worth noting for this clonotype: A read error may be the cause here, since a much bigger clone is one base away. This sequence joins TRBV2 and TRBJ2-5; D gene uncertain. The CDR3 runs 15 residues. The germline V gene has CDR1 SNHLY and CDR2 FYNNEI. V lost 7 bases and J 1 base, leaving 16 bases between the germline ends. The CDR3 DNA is TGTGCCAGCACCTGCACAGAAGGACCCCAAGAGACCCAGTACTTC. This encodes CASTCTEGPQETQYF.

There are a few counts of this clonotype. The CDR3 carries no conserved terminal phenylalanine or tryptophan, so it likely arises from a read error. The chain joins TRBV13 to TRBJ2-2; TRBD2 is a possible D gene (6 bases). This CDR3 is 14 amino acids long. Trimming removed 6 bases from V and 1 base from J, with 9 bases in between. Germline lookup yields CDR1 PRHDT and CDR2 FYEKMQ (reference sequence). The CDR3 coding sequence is TGTGCCAGCAGGGAGGGGATGAACACCGGGGAGCTGTTTTCT. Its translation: CASREGMNTGELFS.

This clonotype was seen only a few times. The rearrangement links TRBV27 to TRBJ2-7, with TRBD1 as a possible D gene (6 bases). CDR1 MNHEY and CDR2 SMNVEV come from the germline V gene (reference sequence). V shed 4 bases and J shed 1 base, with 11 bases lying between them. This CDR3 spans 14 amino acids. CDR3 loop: CASSSHRESYEQYF. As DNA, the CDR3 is TGTGCCAGCAGTTCCCACAGGGAGTCCTACGAGCAGTACTTC.

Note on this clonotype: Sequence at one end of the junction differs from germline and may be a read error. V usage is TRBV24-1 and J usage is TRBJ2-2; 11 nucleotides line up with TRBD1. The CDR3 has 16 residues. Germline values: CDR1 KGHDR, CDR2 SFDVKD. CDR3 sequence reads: CATGDNGQGATGELFF. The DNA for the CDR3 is TGTGCCACCGGTGATAACGGACAGGGGGCAACCGGGGAGCTGTTTTTT.

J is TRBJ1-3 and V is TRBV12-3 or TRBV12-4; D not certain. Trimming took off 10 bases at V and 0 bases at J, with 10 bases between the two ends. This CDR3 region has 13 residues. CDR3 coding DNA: TGTGCCATCCAACGGACCTCTGGAAACACCATATATTTT. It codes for CAIQRTSGNTIYF.